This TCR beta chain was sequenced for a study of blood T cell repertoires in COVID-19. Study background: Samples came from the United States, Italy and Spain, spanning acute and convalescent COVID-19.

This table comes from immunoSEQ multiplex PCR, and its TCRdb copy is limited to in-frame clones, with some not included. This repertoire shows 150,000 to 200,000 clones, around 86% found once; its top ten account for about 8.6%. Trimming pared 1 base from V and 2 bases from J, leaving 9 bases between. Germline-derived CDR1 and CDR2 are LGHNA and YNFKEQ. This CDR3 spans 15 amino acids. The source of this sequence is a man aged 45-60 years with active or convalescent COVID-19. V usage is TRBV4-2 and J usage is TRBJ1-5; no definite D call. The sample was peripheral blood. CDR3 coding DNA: TGTGCCAGCAGCCAAGTTTCAGAGGGCAATCAGCCCCAGCATTTT. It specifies CASSQVSEGNQPQHF.